The 16 T cell receptor beta chains below all came from one sample that was sequenced in a study of T cell clones after liver transplantation. Profiled with immunoSEQ multiplex PCR; TCRdb holds only in-frame clones, not every one. The data hold over 100,000 clones, with roughly four fifths observed a single time. Here the sequenced sample was CD4+ T cells from blood, taken before liver transplant. The source of these receptors is a human donor who received a liver transplant.

The chain carries TRBV7-8 and TRBJ2-5; 7 nucleotides align to TRBD2. The CDR3 runs to 13 residues. Trimming removed 5 bases from V and 5 bases from J; junction bases left unmatched: 5. The germline V gene has CDR1 SGHVS and CDR2 FQNEAQ. The CDR3 region has the DNA TGTGCCAGCAGCCGGGACGGGGGGGAGACCCAGTACTTC. It is translated as CASSRDGGETQYF.

The table lists this clone with a count of one. The chain carries TRBV6-5 and TRBJ2-1; weak D call: TRBD2 (5 bases). CDR1 and CDR2 (germline): MNHEY, SVGAGI. Trimming removed 7 bases from V and 8 bases from J, with 12 bases in between. The CDR3 runs 12 residues. The CDR3 nucleotides read TGTGCCAGCAATGCTGGGAGCCATGAGCAGTTCTTC. Encoded protein: CASNAGSHEQFF.

This clone came up once. The chain's CDR3 is CASGGQGANTEAFF. CDR3 nucleotide sequence: TGCGCCAGCGGTGGACAGGGGGCGAATACTGAAGCTTTCTTT. The chain is built from TRBV23-1 and TRBJ1-1; 11 bases align to TRBD1. TRBV23-1 is an open reading frame whose function is uncertain. Trimming took 8 bases from V and 5 from J; bases not matched to a gene: 7. The CDR3 extends over 14 amino acids.

The count of this clone is one. The rearrangement links TRBV28 to TRBJ1-1; D uncertain. CDR3 size: 12 residues. CDR1 and CDR2 (germline): MDHEN, SYDVKM. V was clipped by 7 bases and J by 7 bases, with 13 bases between them. In DNA, the CDR3 is TGTGCCAGCATTCTTGGGAGCGGTGAAGCTTTCTTT. Translated: CASILGSGEAFF.

The J gene is TRBJ1-6, the V gene TRBV7-2; D may be TRBD1 (5 bases). V lost 0 bases to trimming and J lost 6 bases, with 12 bases between them. The CDR3 has 16 residues. Looked up from germline, CDR1 is SGHTA and CDR2 is FQGNSA. The CDR3 sequence: CASSLAMGRPNSPLHF. The CDR3 DNA follows: TGTGCCAGCAGCTTAGCGATGGGACGGCCTAATTCACCCCTCCACTTT.

This rearrangement joins TRBV19 to TRBJ1-1, with 10 nucleotides matching TRBD1. CDR3 length: 13 amino acids. The V gene end was trimmed by 5 bases and the J gene end by 4 bases; junction bases not matched to a gene: 1. CDR1 is LNHDA, CDR2 SQIVND, per germline (reference sequence). CDR3 amino acids: CASSRTGGTEAFF. CDR3 sequence (DNA): TGTGCCAGTAGTCGGACAGGGGGCACTGAAGCTTTCTTT.

J is TRBJ2-7 and V is TRBV10-3; D possibly corresponds to TRBD2 (6 bases). This CDR3 contains 15 residues. Between the trimmed V and J ends, which lost 3 bases and 6 bases, there was a span of 18 bases. Germline V gives CDR1 ENHRY, CDR2 SYGVKD. The DNA of the CDR3 is TGTGCCATCAGTGAAGTAAGGACTATGAAAAGCGAGCAGTACTTC. It translates to CAISEVRTMKSEQYF.

This clone was observed a single time. The V and J genes are TRBV28 and TRBJ1-2; a possible D gene is TRBD1 (5 bases). The V gene's germline CDR1 is MDHEN and CDR2 SYDVKM. Trimming removed 6 bases from V and 4 bases from J, with 12 bases in between. CDR3 size: 13 residues. The CDR3 DNA reads TGTGCCAGCAGCCCGGCGGGGCCCTATGGCTACACCTTC. Its translation is CASSPAGPYGYTF.

The chain employs TRBV15 and TRBJ1-5; tentatively, D is TRBD1 (5 bases). V lost 0 bases and J 2 bases, leaving 17 bases between the germline ends. The CDR3 sequence is 18 residues long. Per the germline V gene, CDR1 is LNHNV and CDR2 is YYDKDF (reference sequence). The CDR3 protein is CATSRDVRVGGGNQPQHF. In DNA, the CDR3 is TGTGCCACCAGCAGAGATGTCAGGGTAGGAGGTGGCAATCAGCCCCAGCATTTT. The full variable domain, with the rest looked up from reference TRBV15 and TRBJ1-5, is DAMVIQNPRYQVTQFGKPVTLSCSQTLNHNVMYWYQQKSSQAPKLLFHYYDKDFNNEADTPDNFQSRRPNTSFCFLDIRSPGLGDTAMYLCATSRDVRVGGGNQPQHFGDGTRLSIL.

This clone was seen only once. The chain recombines TRBV6-4 with TRBJ2-1; 9 bases map to TRBD2. J was trimmed by 3 bases and V by 5 bases; bases with no gene match: 5. The CDR3 has 15 residues. Germline CDR1 reads MRHNA; CDR2 reads SNTAGT. This CDR3 is CASSSGSGSYNEQFF. The CDR3 DNA reads TGTGCCAGCAGTTCCGGTAGCGGGAGCTACAATGAGCAGTTCTTC.

The chain has TRBV7-8 and TRBJ1-3; D is uncertain. The V end was cut by 7 bases, the J end by 4 bases, with 8 bases between. This CDR3 is 12 amino acids long. CDR1 is SGHVS and CDR2 is FQNEAQ in the germline V gene. CDR3 amino acids: CASKKEGNTIYF. The CDR3 bases are TGTGCCAGCAAAAAGGAGGGAAACACCATATATTTT.

The V gene is TRBV28, the J gene TRBJ2-3; TRBD2 agrees at 8 bases. J gave up 1 base and V 4 bases, and 4 bases lay outside the gene matches. CDR3 size: 15 residues. Germline CDR1 is MDHEN and CDR2 is SYDVKM. The CDR3 sequence: CASSSLAGRTDTQYF. In DNA, the CDR3 is TGTGCCAGCAGTTCTCTAGCGGGCCGCACAGATACGCAGTATTTT.

The gene calls are TRBV5-1 and TRBJ2-1; D not resolved. Trimming removed 5 bases at V and 5 bases at J, with 14 bases between. Germline CDR1 SGHRS, CDR2 YFSETQ. CDR3 length: 14 residues. CDR3 nucleotide sequence: TGCGCCAGCAGATTAACTGGACCTGACAATGAGCAGTTCTTC. Translating gives CASRLTGPDNEQFF.

The CDR3 region has the DNA TGTGCCAGCAGTGAACAGGGGAGCTCCTACAATGAGCAGTTCTTC. Encoded protein: CASSEQGSSYNEQFF. The chain recombines TRBV6-1 with TRBJ2-1, with D maybe TRBD1 (6 bases). Germline-derived CDR1 and CDR2 are MNHNS and SASEGT. The CDR3 covers 15 residues. The germline V and J ends were trimmed by 2 bases and 0 bases, with 8 bases remaining between them.

V usage is TRBV5-6 and J usage is TRBJ1-3; TRBD1 agrees at 8 bases. This CDR3 has 16 residues. From germline, CDR1 is SGHDT and CDR2 YYEEEE. Trimming took 2 bases from V and 3 from J; bases not matched to a gene: 7. The CDR3 protein is CASSFLDRGSGNTIYF. As DNA, the CDR3 is TGTGCCAGCAGCTTCCTTGACAGGGGAAGTGGAAACACCATATATTTT.

The chain is built from TRBV7-3 and TRBJ2-7, with D tentatively TRBD1 (5 bases). CDR3 length: 14 amino acids. V was clipped by 2 bases and J by 5 bases, with 13 bases between them. Germline lookup yields CDR1 SGHTA and CDR2 FQGTGA. The DNA for the CDR3 is TGTGCCAGCAGCTTAGGATCCAGGGTTAACGAGCAGTACTTC. It encodes CASSLGSRVNEQYF.